The 2 T cell receptor beta chains listed next were all sequenced from one sample in a study of blood T cells in healthy people across ages. The use of a sample-barcoded 5' primer and a J-beta primer mix characterized a second PCR of about 6 to 12 cycles. TCRdb fed the 5' RACE reads into MiXCR, producing one record per CDR3 protein. The sample holds hundreds of thousands of distinct CDR3 sequences, around 52% seen once. Sequenced input: blood. These receptor sequences come from a woman aged 80 or over in good health.

This chain joins TRBV12-3 or TRBV12-4 and TRBJ2-5; D is uncertain. The CDR3 length is 13 residues. Trimming removed 5 bases at V and 5 bases at J, with 12 bases between. CDR3 nucleotide sequence: TGTGCCAGCAGTGATGGCAGTCGGGAGACCCAGTACTTC. Its translation: CASSDGSRETQYF.

The chain employs TRBV3-1 and TRBJ2-1; tentatively, D is TRBD1 or TRBD2 (5 bases each). This CDR3 comprises 14 residues. CDR1 and CDR2 (germline): LGHDT, YNNKEL (reference sequence). Trimming removed 3 bases at V and 12 bases at J, with 18 bases between. The CDR3 is CASSQAGTSRGQFF. CDR3 coding DNA: TGTGCCAGCAGCCAGGCAGGGACCAGCCGTGGGCAGTTCTTC.